These 32 T cell receptor beta chains were all obtained from the same sample, sequenced in a study of PD-L1 blockade in urothelial cancer (dated by TCRdb to the late 2010s). The sample's time point label, decoded: pretreatment peripheral blood. Library creation used the immunoSEQ multiplex PCR assay. Drawn from immuneACCESS, this table holds only the in-frame rearrangements with V and J called that TCRdb kept. Clones are partly lost; checked studies trace under half to an unresolved V gene and leave the rest unexplained. In this sample the table shows around 82,000 clones, around 83% of which occur a single time. Approximately 2% of the sample rests with the top ten. Specimen: PBMCs, collected around atezolizumab (anti-PD-L1) treatment. These receptors came from a man aged 60 to 75 with urothelial cancer.

In its sample, this clone was seen once. The J gene is TRBJ2-4, the V gene TRBV30, with D possibly TRBD2 on 7 matching bases. Germline V CDR1 and CDR2: GTSNPN, SVGIG (reference sequence). CDR3 size: 15 residues. The V gene lost 1 base and the J gene lost 4 bases, with 14 bases spanning the gap. This CDR3 is CAWSDPGGQKNIQYF. In DNA, the CDR3 is TGTGCCTGGAGTGACCCGGGAGGACAGAAAAACATTCAGTACTTC. Combining the CDR3 with reference TRBV30 and TRBJ2-4 gives the whole variable domain SQTIHQWPATLVQPVGSPLSLECTVEGTSNPNLYWYRQAAGRGLQLLFYSVGIGQISSEVPQNLSASRPQDRQFILSSKKLLLSDSGFYLCAWSDPGGQKNIQYFGAGTRLSVL.

This rearrangement joins TRBV7-3 to TRBJ2-7, with TRBD2 identical over 7 bases. The CDR3 has 14 residues. J was trimmed by 6 bases and V by 5 bases; bases with no gene match: 10. CDR1 is SGHTA and CDR2 is FQGTGA in the germline V gene. CDR3 protein: CASSIGLGPGEQYF. In DNA, the CDR3 is TGTGCCAGCAGCATAGGACTAGGTCCCGGCGAGCAGTACTTC.

This clone was seen once. The chain recombines TRBV29-1 with TRBJ2-7; weak D call: TRBD2 (6 bases). Trimming took off 4 bases at V and 7 bases at J, with 11 bases between the two ends. Germline lookup yields CDR1 SQVTM and CDR2 ANQGSEA. This CDR3 contains 11 residues. CDR3 sequence: CSVALAGEQYF. As DNA, the CDR3 is TGCAGCGTTGCCCTCGCGGGAGAGCAGTACTTC.

The V and J genes are TRBV28 and TRBJ2-6, with TRBD1 identical over 8 bases. The CDR3 has 17 amino acids. The germline V gene has CDR1 MDHEN and CDR2 SYDVKM. V gave up 5 bases and J gave up 0 bases; unmatched junction bases: 6. This CDR3 reads CASSPRDRPSGANVLTF. Here the CDR3 DNA reads TGTGCCAGCAGTCCTAGGGACAGGCCCTCTGGGGCCAACGTCCTGACTTTC.

This chain connects TRBV4-3 to TRBJ2-7, with TRBD1 identical over 7 bases. From germline, CDR1 is LGHNA and CDR2 YSLEER. CDR3 length: 17 residues. The junction had 12 bases not matched to a gene; V was cut back by 1 base and J by 3 bases. CDR3 coding DNA: TGCGCCAGCAGCCAAGCGAAAAGGGGGCTAGGGGGCTACGAGCAGTACTTC. Its translation is CASSQAKRGLGGYEQYF.

The chain combines TRBV13 with TRBJ2-7, with D unresolved. The CDR3 runs 12 residues. Germline V gene lookup returns CDR1 PRHDT and CDR2 FYEKMQ (reference sequence). Trimming removed 5 bases at V and 6 bases at J, with 11 bases between. CDR3 region: CASSPYTGEQYF. The DNA of the CDR3 is TGTGCCAGCAGCCCCTACACGGGCGAGCAGTACTTC.

V and J are TRBV6-5 and TRBJ2-7; 9 bases are a match to TRBD1. Germline V gene lookup returns CDR1 MNHEY and CDR2 SVGAGI. The CDR3 runs to 14 residues. Unmatched junction bases numbered 4, after V lost 5 bases and J lost 2 bases. CDR3 coding DNA: TGTGCCAGCAGTCGACAGGGGGTGACCTACGAGCAGTACTTC. This codes for CASSRQGVTYEQYF.

The V gene is TRBV6-5, the J gene TRBJ2-3; TRBD2 aligns across 7 bases. Germline lookup yields CDR1 MNHEY and CDR2 SVGAGI. The ends lost 5 bases at V and 2 bases at J; junction bases unmatched: 7. This CDR3 contains 15 residues. This chain's CDR3 is CASSPQRGHTDTQYF. In DNA, the CDR3 is TGTGCCAGCAGTCCCCAGCGGGGCCACACAGATACGCAGTATTTT.

V and J are TRBV2 and TRBJ2-2; TRBD1 agrees at 8 bases. Per germline, CDR1 SNHLY and CDR2 FYNNEI. The junction had 8 bases not matched to a gene; V was cut back by 9 bases and J by 5 bases. The CDR3 sequence is 14 residues long. As DNA, the CDR3 is TGTGCCAGTAACAGGGGGTCGGGGACCGGGGAGCTGTTTTTT. Translation gives CASNRGSGTGELFF.

The chain couples TRBV2 to TRBJ1-1; TRBD1 might be the D (6 bases). Germline loops: CDR1 SNHLY, CDR2 FYNNEI. The V end was cut by 7 bases, the J end by 5 bases, with 14 bases between. The CDR3 length is 13 residues. This CDR3 reads CASTGTPRTEAFF. DNA of the CDR3: TGTGCCAGCACCGGGACACCAAGGACTGAAGCTTTCTTT.

The CDR3 reads CASSDGTSGWGRETQYF. The CDR3 DNA is TGTGCCAGCAGCGACGGGACTAGCGGGTGGGGGAGAGAGACCCAGTACTTC. The rearrangement links TRBV9 to TRBJ2-5; 12 nucleotides match TRBD2. The CDR3 is made up of 17 amino acids. Germline-derived CDR1 and CDR2 are SGDLS and YYNGEE. The ends lost 3 bases at V and 4 bases at J; junction bases unmatched: 10.

This clone has a handful of counts. The chain combines TRBV6-5 with TRBJ2-7, with a weak D call TRBD2 (6 bases). This CDR3 is 14 amino acids long. Germline V lookup: CDR1 MNHEY, CDR2 SVGAGI. The V end was cut by 2 bases, the J end by 4 bases, with 12 bases between. CDR3 sequence: CASSYLRSGYEQYF. CDR3 DNA: TGTGCCAGCAGTTACCTCAGAAGCGGGTACGAGCAGTACTTC.

The CDR3 DNA sequence: TGTGCCACCAGCACCGAGCGGGAGGGCTTCGCCGGGGAGCTGTTTTTT. Translating gives CATSTEREGFAGELFF. The chain couples TRBV15 to TRBJ2-2, with 10 nucleotides matching TRBD2. The CDR3 loop spans 16 amino acids. Trimming at V came to 4 bases and at J to 6 bases, leaving 8 bases not matched to a gene. Germline loops: CDR1 LNHNV, CDR2 YYDKDF (reference sequence).

The chain uses TRBV19 and TRBJ2-1; 10 nucleotides agree with TRBD1. Germline V gene lookup returns CDR1 LNHDA and CDR2 SQIVND (reference sequence). The CDR3 is 15 residues long. The V gene end was trimmed by 3 bases and the J gene end by 6 bases; junction bases not matched to a gene: 5. CDR3 DNA sequence: TGTGCCAGTAGTATCCTGGGACAGGGGATCAATGAGCAGTTCTTC. Protein product: CASSILGQGINEQFF.

The rearrangement links TRBV29-1 to TRBJ1-2; 9 bases agree with TRBD1. In germline, CDR1 is SQVTM, CDR2 ANQGSEA. The trim removed 7 bases at V and 6 bases at J, leaving 18 bases unmatched. This CDR3 region has 16 residues. The CDR3 spells CSARPGQGLIGDGYTF. DNA of the CDR3: TGCAGCGCCCGACCGGGACAGGGATTAATTGGAGATGGCTACACCTTC.

The V call is TRBV7-9, the J call TRBJ1-5; D is possibly TRBD1 (5 bases). The ends were cut back, 0 bases at V and 0 bases at J, with 9 bases in the middle. Germline V CDR1 and CDR2: SEHNR, FQNEAQ (reference sequence). The CDR3 spans 16 residues. In DNA form, the CDR3 reads TGTGCCAGCAGCTTAGCGGGGGGAAATAGCAATCAGCCCCAGCATTTT. Translated: CASSLAGGNSNQPQHF. The whole variable domain, remainder taken from reference TRBV7-9 and TRBJ1-5, is DTGVSQNPRHKITKRGQNVTFRCDPISEHNRLYWYRQTLGQGPEFLTYFQNEAQLEKSRLLSDRFSAERPKGSFSTLEIQRTEQGDSAMYLCASSLAGGNSNQPQHFGDGTRLSIL.

For the CDR3, the DNA is TGTGCCAGCAGTAACAGCGGGAGCTCCTACAATGAGCAGTTCTTC. Protein product: CASSNSGSSYNEQFF. The rearrangement joins TRBV6-5 to TRBJ2-1, with 8 bases fitting TRBD2. The CDR3 is 15 amino acids. J lost 0 bases, V lost 5 bases, and 3 bases had no gene match. Germline assignment: CDR1 MNHEY and CDR2 SVGAGI.

V is TRBV6-6 and J is TRBJ2-2; TRBD1 aligns across 10 bases. Germline V lookup: CDR1 MNHNY, CDR2 SVGAGI (reference sequence). The CDR3 totals 15 residues. With 6 bases clipped from V and 3 bases from J, the junction kept 4 bases outside the gene matches. CDR3 protein: CASSRQGADTGELFF. CDR3 DNA sequence: TGTGCCAGCAGCCGACAGGGGGCGGACACCGGGGAGCTGTTTTTT.

The chain combines TRBV30 with TRBJ1-2; tentative D call: TRBD1 (5 bases). V shed 4 bases and J shed 7 bases, with 13 bases lying between them. The CDR3 is 12 residues long. The V gene's germline CDR1 is GTSNPN and CDR2 SVGIG (reference sequence). In DNA, the CDR3 is TGTGCCTGGACCTTCGGAGGGGTTGGCTACACCTTC. Protein sequence: CAWTFGGVGYTF. Combining the CDR3 with reference TRBV30 and TRBJ1-2 gives the whole variable domain SQTIHQWPATLVQPVGSPLSLECTVEGTSNPNLYWYRQAAGRGLQLLFYSVGIGQISSEVPQNLSASRPQDRQFILSSKKLLLSDSGFYLCAWTFGGVGYTFGSGTRLTVV.

The CDR3 nucleotides are TGTGCCAGCAGTTTTAAGACCCTCGGCAGGGGAAGTGGGTACACTGAAGCTTTCTTT. Translated, it gives CASSFKTLGRGSGYTEAFF. The chain combines TRBV28 with TRBJ1-1, with D possibly matching TRBD1 (6 bases). CDR1 and CDR2 (germline): MDHEN, SYDVKM. This CDR3 has 19 amino acids. Trimming removed 3 bases at V and 3 bases at J, with 26 bases between. The full variable domain, in which reference TRBV28 and TRBJ1-1 provide the parts outside the CDR3, is DVKVTQSSRYLVKRTGEKVFLECVQDMDHENMFWYRQDPGLGLRLIYFSYDVKMKEKGDIPEGYSVSREKKERFSLILESASTNQTSMYLCASSFKTLGRGSGYTEAFFGQGTRLTVV.

The chain recombines TRBV27 with TRBJ2-2; the D gene is possibly TRBD1 (6 bases). With 5 bases removed from V and 6 bases from J, the gap between germline ends came to 10 bases. CDR3 length: 13 residues. Germline V gene data show CDR1 as MNHEY and CDR2 as SMNVEV (reference sequence). CDR3 in DNA: TGTGCCAGCAGTACCTACAGGGCCGGGGAGCTGTTTTTT. Translation: CASSTYRAGELFF.

The J gene is TRBJ2-2, the V gene TRBV9; tentative D call: TRBD1 (6 bases). The CDR3 covers 13 residues. V was shortened by 4 bases and J by 4 bases, with 8 bases between the two germline ends. Germline CDR1 and CDR2: SGDLS and YYNGEE. The CDR3 loop reads CASSRGGTGELFF. The CDR3 DNA reads TGTGCCAGCAGCCGAGGGGGCACCGGGGAGCTGTTTTTT. Looking up the rest from reference TRBV9 and TRBJ2-2 gives the full variable domain: DSGVTQTPKHLITATGQRVTLRCSPRSGDLSVYWYQQSLDQGLQFLIQYYNGEERAKGNILERFSAQQFPDLHSELNLSSLELGDSALYFCASSRGGTGELFFGEGSRLTVL.

Remarks on this clone: Its ends do not fully match the called genes, so a read error is possible. The genes are TRBV10-3 and TRBJ1-2; D gene unclear. The CDR3 loop spans 12 amino acids. In germline, CDR1 is ENHRY, CDR2 SYGVKD. As DNA, the CDR3 is TGTGCCATAAGTGGATCTAGAAATGGCTACACCTTC. Protein sequence: CAISGSRNGYTF.

This chain links TRBV30 with TRBJ1-6; 7 bases map to TRBD1. CDR1 is GTSNPN and CDR2 is SVGIG in the germline V gene (reference sequence). The CDR3 runs to 16 residues. V dropped 2 bases and J dropped 6; count of bases not matched to a gene: 10. CDR3 DNA: TGTGCCTGGAGTACGTATCGGGGACAGCCTAATTCACCCCTCCACTTT. Translated, it gives CAWSTYRGQPNSPLHF.

The J gene is TRBJ2-2, the V gene TRBV29-1; TRBD2 might be the D (6 bases). This CDR3 spans 13 amino acids. V lost 6 bases, J lost 4 bases, and 12 bases lay in between. Germline assignment: CDR1 SQVTM and CDR2 ANQGSEA. CDR3 in amino acids: CSVRGTGTGELFF. CDR3 bases: TGCAGCGTGAGAGGGACTGGCACCGGGGAGCTGTTTTTT.

The chain employs TRBV7-9 and TRBJ1-6; the D gene is possibly TRBD1 (5 bases). The CDR3 totals 15 residues. The V end was cut by 2 bases, the J end by 6 bases, with 11 bases between. Germline V CDR1 and CDR2: SEHNR, FQNEAQ (reference sequence). The CDR3 reads CASSLRAGSNSPLHF. DNA of the CDR3: TGTGCCAGCAGCTTACGGGCAGGGTCTAATTCACCCCTCCACTTT.

The chain carries TRBV7-9 and TRBJ2-7, with 9 positions matching TRBD2. J gave up 5 bases and V 3 bases, and 8 bases lay outside the gene matches. The CDR3 length is 15 residues. Germline values: CDR1 SEHNR, CDR2 FQNEAQ (reference sequence). The CDR3 sequence: CASSFWSLAGHEQYF. The CDR3 region has the DNA TGTGCCAGCAGCTTCTGGAGCCTAGCGGGACACGAGCAGTACTTC.

This clone was detected once. V gene TRBV5-1 combines with J gene TRBJ1-1; possible D gene TRBD1, 5 bases. Trimming stripped 4 bases from V and 0 bases from J, with 13 bases between. This CDR3 region has 15 residues. The V gene's germline CDR1 is SGHRS and CDR2 YFSETQ. The chain's CDR3 is CASSPNAGVNTEAFF. For the CDR3, the DNA is TGCGCCAGCAGCCCTAACGCGGGGGTGAACACTGAAGCTTTCTTT.

In regard to this clone: This specimen includes other DNA sequences encoding the same CDR3. The chain combines TRBV6-1 with TRBJ1-3; D ambiguous. Trimming cost V 1 base and J 0 bases, with 7 bases left between them. Looked up from germline, CDR1 is MNHNS and CDR2 is SASEGT. There are 15 residues in the CDR3. This CDR3 is CASSEVGSSGNTIYF. Written as DNA, the CDR3 is TGTGCCAGCAGTGAAGTGGGGAGCTCTGGAAACACCATATATTTT.

J is TRBJ1-3 and V is TRBV5-4; weak D call: TRBD1 (6 bases). The germline V gene has CDR1 SGHNT and CDR2 YYREEE (reference sequence). V lost 6 bases and J 3 bases, leaving 16 bases between the germline ends. This CDR3 is built from 15 residues. CDR3 sequence (DNA): TGTGCCAGCAAAAACCGCGGGGGCGATGGAAACACCATATATTTT. This sequence encodes CASKNRGGDGNTIYF.

The chain links TRBV28 to TRBJ2-7; possibly TRBD1 for D (7 bases). The CDR3 sequence is 17 residues long. The germline V gene encodes CDR1 MDHEN and CDR2 SYDVKM. V was clipped by 3 bases and J by 3 bases, with 21 bases between them. The CDR3, as DNA: TGTGCCAGCAGTTTGGTCCAGGGGGGCCCGGTGGACTACGAGCAGTACTTC. The encoded protein is CASSLVQGGPVDYEQYF. The full variable domain, with the rest looked up from reference TRBV28 and TRBJ2-7, is DVKVTQSSRYLVKRTGEKVFLECVQDMDHENMFWYRQDPGLGLRLIYFSYDVKMKEKGDIPEGYSVSREKKERFSLILESASTNQTSMYLCASSLVQGGPVDYEQYFGPGTRLTVT.

The chain has TRBV11-2 and TRBJ1-5, with D perhaps matching TRBD1 (5 bases). Germline V gene lookup returns CDR1 SGHAT and CDR2 FQNNGV. This CDR3 has 15 residues. V was pared by 1 base and J by 1 base, with 8 bases between. The CDR3 loop reads CASSLARGSNQPQHF. CDR3 DNA sequence: TGTGCCAGCAGCTTAGCAAGGGGAAGCAATCAGCCCCAGCATTTT.